The sequence of this T cell receptor (beta chain) was determined in a study of regulatory T cells in long-lasting Graves disease (dated by TCRdb to the early 2020s). As for the study more broadly: Persistent Graves' disease was defined as antithyroid drug treatment for over 5 years with persistently positive TSH receptor autoantibodies. Antithyroid drugs had been taken for approximately 10 years on average by persistent Graves' disease patients in the clinical cohort. The study was conducted in China and was registered as a clinical trial. Persistent Graves' disease patients were compared with newly diagnosed Graves' disease patients by peripheral blood TCR sequencing and RNA sequencing. A total of around 35 samples underwent TCR sequencing: around 13 from persistent and approximately 20 from newly diagnosed Graves' disease patients.

The library was prepared using multiplex PCR. Data came from an Illumina HiSeq 4000. CDR3 regions were amplified by Arm-PCR with iRepertoire HTBI primers to construct TCR beta libraries. Gel purification was performed on PCR products prior to sequencing. Per the source publication's procedure: Gene usage analysis of CDR3 amino acid clonotypes relied on the roughly 60 TRBV and 13 to 15 TRBJ segments identified across samples. COPE and FqMerger were used to merge filtered high-quality paired reads into contigs. Contigs were aligned with BLAST to IMGT TRBV, TRBD and TRBJ reference genes, and CDR3 was defined per IMGT. Any clonotype with a frequency above 0.1% was classified as a highly expanded clone. Shannon entropy was used to measure repertoire diversity, and the Gini coefficient was used to measure V-J evenness. Public clonotypes were defined as clonotypes shared by more than one individual. TCRdb reprocessed the public reads (quality trimming at Q25 with fastp, clone calling with MiXCR) and kept in-frame beta chains. Entries are consolidated by CDR3 protein sequence, retaining the most common genes and DNA. These V and J calls are TCRdb output, not the study's own analysis. The sample profile shows 600,000 to 800,000 distinct CDR3 sequences; around 30% of them were found once. Under 50% of the sample belongs to the ten largest clones.

Overall study results and their limits: Peripheral blood alone was examined, since thyroid tissue, which constituted the primary lesion, could not be accessed. The small sample size was acknowledged by the authors as a limitation that may reduce accuracy. Sequencing and analysis were limited to the TCR beta chain. Compared with newly diagnosed patients, persistent Graves' disease patients had lower TCR Shannon entropy and fewer highly expanded clones, which suggests clonal expansion. More public clonotypes were shared among persistent patients (2,741) than among newly diagnosed patients (under 1,000).

This clonotype was counted at least ten times. The antigen it recognizes is unknown. Base qualities were left out, and no much larger clone turns up one base away. Reading the label with the study, this specimen's time point is: persistent/refractory GD, antithyroid drugs over 5 years with positive TRAb. For both TCR sequencing and RNA sequencing, RNA was extracted from PBMCs using TRIzol. The diagnosis of Graves' disease was made according to American Thyroid Association guidelines. Patients for the study were recruited at an endocrinology department in Xi'an, China. Each patient gave approximately 9 milliliters of peripheral blood, collected in an EDTA anticoagulant tube. Ficoll Paque Plus density gradient separation was used to isolate PBMCs, and no additional T cell sorting was done. An Agilent 2100 Bioanalyzer and agarose gel were used to assess RNA quality, and a NanoDrop 2000 was used to measure RNA concentration.

This TCR derives from a female donor with Graves disease. The specimen was peripheral blood mononuclear cells (PBMCs), collected when the disease was refractory, from a patient treated with antithyroid drugs.

The CDR3 reads as follows: CASSTWGENYGYTF. The sequenced DNA is TGTGCCAGCAGTACCTGGGGAGAAAACTATGGCTACACCTTC. This chain is built from TRBV28 and TRBJ1-2, with the D segment identity uncertain. V sheds 5 bases and J sheds 2 bases, leaving 12 bases between their ends. The germline V gene sets CDR1 to MDHEN and CDR2 to SYDVKM. The CDR3 runs 14 amino acids, cysteine and phenylalanine included. Only CDR3 DNA is held: 42 bases, read in frame from base 1.